This T cell receptor beta chain was recorded in a study of blood T cell repertoires in COVID-19. As for the study in general: Donors in the United States, Italy and Spain gave samples during acute or convalescent COVID-19. T cells, B-cell-depleted T cells, or PBMCs provided the cDNA or gDNA that served as material.

The Seattle site enrolled patients during active infection and followed them longitudinally. The V end lost 6 bases, the J end lost 2 bases, and 12 bases lay between the germline ends. The germline V gene encodes CDR1 SGHNT and CDR2 YYREEE (reference sequence). CDR3 length: 15 residues. TCRdb keeps only in-frame clones here, not all; method: immunoSEQ multiplex PCR. The table records around 50,000 clones, roughly 93% of them present only once. The specimen was peripheral blood. The receptor comes from a man aged 60 to 75 with COVID-19, enrolled during active disease. V and J are TRBV5-4 and TRBJ2-6; D might be TRBD1 (5 bases). This CDR3 is CASTQGYAGANVLTF. Written as DNA, the CDR3 is TGTGCCAGCACCCAGGGTTACGCTGGGGCCAACGTCCTGACTTTC.